The entry that follows covers one T cell receptor beta chain sequence. Its antigen remains unidentified. The sample belongs to a study of identical twins. cDNA carried unique molecular identifiers, and a universal primer site was added by template switching. One entry per CDR3 protein, called by TCRdb with MiXCR from the 5' RACE reads. The sample carries around 480,000 distinct CDR3 sequences, 14% recorded once. There were only healthy Caucasians among the donors. General study results and limits: Because invariant MAIT and iNKT cells could be present, zero-insertion analyses could be partly confounded.

V lost 6 bases, J lost 0 bases, and 4 bases stayed unmatched. The CDR3 extends over 15 amino acids. These sequences were also reported in another study, on yellow fever vaccine responses in identical twins.

Input material: CD4+ T cells sorted from blood. The chain has TRBV12-3 or TRBV12-4 and TRBJ2-2; 7 bases match TRBD1. This receptor was obtained from a woman between 18 and 30 years old in good health. CDR3 DNA sequence: TGTGCCAGCAGGATGACAGGGTCGAACACCGGGGAGCTGTTTTTT. Translating it yields CASRMTGSNTGELFF.